This T cell receptor beta chain emerged from a study of tumor-infiltrating lymphocytes in primary liver carcinoma. Ten or more counts support this clonotype. It was unsorted whole blood that yielded blood RNA, and germline DNA was also extracted. Chronic HBV infection was present in the patients, who were treatment-naive. The CDR3 has 15 residues. The germline V gene encodes CDR1 ENHRY and CDR2 SYGVKD. Trimming at V came to 7 bases and at J to 10 bases, leaving 12 bases not matched to a gene. The template, approximately 500 ng total RNA, yielded TCR beta cDNA made with a constant-region primer. Libraries of TCR beta came from three nested multiplex PCR rounds with slightly modified ARM-PCR. Use of TRBV1-TRBV30 forward primers with a C-beta reverse primer characterized the first two PCR rounds, which lasted around 9 cycles each. In TCRdb, the multiplex PCR reads were re-called with MiXCR into one record per CDR3 protein. The sample comprises about 350,000 distinct CDR3 sequences, less than 70% of which are singletons, and about 6% rests with the top ten.

This chain links TRBV10-3 with TRBJ2-1; TRBD2 matches at 11 bases. Input material: peripheral blood. The TCR sequence derives from a middle-aged man with primary liver carcinoma and hepatitis B virus infection. CDR3 DNA: TGTGCCATCACCAAGACTAGCGGGACGACGTTGGAGCAGTTCTTC. It encodes CAITKTSGTTLEQFF.